The T cell receptor beta chain described here comes from a study of Graves' ophthalmopathy and Graves' hyperthyroidism (dated by TCRdb to the late 2010s). In the study overall: Peripheral blood samples were taken at the time of initial diagnosis, before any treatment was given. The study used signatures of the TCR beta repertoire to tell Graves' ophthalmopathy apart from Graves' hyperthyroidism and to predict which patients would progress to ophthalmopathy. In total, under 150 blood samples were TCR-sequenced: around 42 ophthalmopathy, some 72 hyperthyroidism and about 17 hyperthyroidism-to-ophthalmopathy patients. To explore V-J signatures that distinguish ophthalmopathy from hyperthyroidism, a discovery set of 100 patients was enrolled, made up of 40 to 45 with ophthalmopathy and some 60 with stable hyperthyroidism. The independent validation cohort included roughly 19 hyperthyroidism patients plus 17 patients who later progressed from hyperthyroidism to ophthalmopathy. In roughly 6 hyperthyroidism patients, T-cell repertoires of thyroid tissue and blood were compared. Once sampling was done, hyperthyroidism patients were given methimazole at a starting dose of 30 mg daily, while ophthalmopathy patients were given high-dose intravenous methylprednisolone. The roughly 100 discovery patients were divided at random into training and test sets in a 7:3 ratio.

This clonotype came up many times. What antigen it recognizes has not been identified. Per-base qualities were not stored, and no clone one base away is much larger. For repertoire sequencing, TCR beta CDR3 regions were amplified from RNA transcripts. The first round of RT-PCR was done with HTBI primers and the Qiagen OneStep RT-PCR kit, and was followed by a second round of multiplex PCR, then size selection and purification. Libraries were sequenced on an Illumina HiSeq2000 using paired-end 100 bp reads. As for how the authors treated the data: SOAPnuke was used for read processing, and reads with adapters, uncalled bases, a mean Phred below 15, or no exact constant-primer or identifier match were discarded. COPE v1.2.5 was used to merge high-quality paired reads. Unique nucleotide sequences were defined as clonotypes and aligned to IMGT TRB V, D and J references using MiTCR v1.1. Analysis was restricted to V-J combinations with a frequency above 0.0001, which covered about 99% of repertoires. For each V-J combination, a TCR clonal expansion and chaos score was defined as the ratio of F50 clonal expansion to chaos observed in the TCRdist matrix. Welch's t-statistics and random forest were used to reduce the features to 10 to 15 V-J combinations, which were then used as input to a naive Bayes classifier. Thyroid-blood repertoire similarity was quantified with the Morisita-Horn index. The public reads were quality trimmed at Q25 with fastp and then assembled into clones with MiXCR by TCRdb, keeping productive beta chains. Rows are combined by CDR3 protein, so each entry shows the most common genes and DNA. For this entry, the V and J calls and clone size follow TCRdb and not the study's own pipeline. This sample lists about 220,000 distinct CDR3 sequences; 20% to 25% were detected once. The ten largest clonotypes hold approximately 39% of the sample.

Overall study results and their limits: In validation, the model predicted ophthalmopathy progression with roughly 68% sensitivity and roughly 78% specificity; some 13 predicted patients were CT-confirmed with GO in a median of approximately six months. Most of the expanded thyroid clonotypes with a frequency above 0.001 were also detected in blood, and it was suggested that the thyroid immune response may be reflected by blood repertoires. Sample size was not statistically predetermined, and group allocation was not concealed from the investigators. The 13-signature model separated ophthalmopathy from stable hyperthyroidism with 85% to 90% sensitivity and about 81% specificity in cross-validation, and 80%/75% in the test set.

The CDR3 numbers 14 residues from cysteine through phenylalanine. The DNA shown is the 42-base CDR3, in frame from base 1. V drops 3 bases and J drops 6 bases, leaving 9 bases in between. The ophthalmopathy patients had moderately to severely active disease, with a Clinical Activity Score of 3 or higher, a NOSPECS grade of 4 or higher, and a disease duration of less than 3 months. Patients were excluded if they had other autoimmune diseases, uncontrolled infections, pregnancy or lactation. Diagnosis was based on clinical symptoms, serum thyroxine, TRAb, thyroid ultrasound and orbital computed tomography. Using Ficoll-Paque density gradient centrifugation, PBMCs were isolated from about 9.2 ml of fresh peripheral blood. Total RNA was extracted with Trizol reagent and quality-checked on an Agilent 2100 Bioanalyzer.

Sequenced sample: peripheral blood. The receptor comes from a woman aged 50 to 60 with Graves' ophthalmopathy. Donor details come from another sample of the same person, matched by shared clones. The chain was built from TRBV12-3 or TRBV12-4 and TRBJ1-6; a tentative D match to TRBD1 spans 5 bases. The bases read TGTGCCAGCAGTTTGGGGCAGGTTAATTCACCCCTCCACTTT. This yields the protein CASSLGQVNSPLHF.